This paragraph reports one T cell receptor (beta chain). Its antigen is not known. The junction differs from germline at one of its ends, possibly a read error. At survey level, the immunoSEQ assay was run in its v3.0 version. Produced via immunoSEQ multiplex PCR; TCRdb's table is partial and in-frame only. The table lists around 20,000 clones, 84% of them singletons. Germline assignment: CDR1 SGHRS and CDR2 YFSETQ. This CDR3 spans 14 amino acids. This record comes from a study of long-term antiretroviral therapy in people with HIV. Study-level information: The oldest samples precede the 2015 immediate-ART recommendation by about a decade. General study findings and limits: Although diversity increased after ART, it remained lower than in transplant donor controls. Dominating the repertoire at all time points were the clones that expanded before ART.

Roughly 0.85-10 million cryopreserved PBMC were held in samples before DNA extraction. Here the sequenced sample was unsorted PBMCs, taken about 5.7 years after starting antiretroviral therapy. The source is a man younger than 45 with HIV. This chain joins TRBV5-1 and TRBJ2-3, with 8 bases identical to TRBD2. The CDR3 bases are TGCGCCAGCAGCTTGGGGACTAGCAAAGATACGCAGTATTTT. Its translation is CASSLGTSKDTQYF.